One and the same sample provided the 23 T cell receptor beta chains below, sequenced in a study of sequential checkpoint blockade in melanoma. Generated by immunoSEQ multiplex PCR, the TCRdb table keeps only in-frame clones and is missing some. The sample contains fewer than 40,000 clones, less than 90% of which appear only once. Treatment of the sample: randomized to nivolumab then ipilimumab (arm A) or the reverse (arm B). This material consisted of CD8+ T cells sorted from blood (inferred from file names), taken from a patient given nivolumab and ipilimumab in sequence. The receptor source for this set is a human donor with melanoma.

The chain recombines TRBV5-6 with TRBJ2-1; a possible D gene is TRBD1 (6 bases). This CDR3 comprises 14 residues. Trimming left V 4 bases short and J 2 bases short, with 10 bases between. Germline V gene data show CDR1 as SGHDT and CDR2 as YYEEEE. In DNA, the CDR3 is TGTGCCAGCAGCCGAGGGGGACCCTACAATGAGCAGTTCTTC. It yields the protein CASSRGGPYNEQFF.

The chain uses TRBV6-5 and TRBJ2-2; 8 nucleotides match TRBD1. Germline loops: CDR1 MNHEY, CDR2 SVGAGI. V lost 6 bases to trimming and J lost 6 bases; unmatched junction nucleotides: 6. CDR3 length: 14 amino acids. The CDR3 spells CASRAIQGAGELFF. The CDR3 coding sequence is TGTGCCAGCAGGGCCATACAGGGGGCCGGGGAGCTGTTTTTT.

This sequence joins TRBV7-2 and TRBJ2-7; 9 bases fit TRBD1. Germline trimming cut 5 bases from V and 3 bases from J; bases unmatched to any gene: 5. Germline loops: CDR1 SGHTA, CDR2 FQGNSA. The CDR3 is made up of 14 amino acids. The CDR3 loop is CASSPGTGSYEQYF. The CDR3 coding sequence is TGTGCCAGCAGCCCGGGGACAGGGAGCTACGAGCAGTACTTC.

The rearrangement links TRBV13 to TRBJ1-1; 9 bases line up with TRBD1. CDR3 length equals 14 residues. V lost 5 bases, J lost 4 bases, and 5 bases stayed unmatched. Per germline, CDR1 PRHDT and CDR2 FYEKMQ (reference sequence). CDR3 bases: TGTGCCAGCAGCCCACAGGGGGCTGGCACTGAAGCTTTCTTT. It encodes CASSPQGAGTEAFF.

This clone was seen once. This chain connects TRBV23-1 to TRBJ2-2; 9 positions match TRBD2. Being an ORF, TRBV23-1 has a function that is uncertain. The CDR3 is 17 amino acids. V lost 1 base and J lost 5; bases outside the gene matches: 8. The DNA of the CDR3 is TGCGCCAGCAGTCAATTACCTTTAGCGGGGGATACCGGGGAGCTGTTTTTT. Amino acids: CASSQLPLAGDTGELFF.

V and J are TRBV27 and TRBJ2-2; D uncertain. V lost 4 bases and J lost 7, with 7 bases in between. The CDR3 runs to 12 residues. Germline CDR1 MNHEY, CDR2 SMNVEV (reference sequence). DNA of the CDR3: TGTGCCAGCAGTTACGGTGGCGGGGAGCTGTTTTTT. It is translated as CASSYGGGELFF.

The CDR3 DNA is TGTGCCAGCAGCGTAGTCGGGGGAAGGATAGCGGCAGATACGCAGTATTTT. Amino acids: CASSVVGGRIAADTQYF. The V and J genes are TRBV9 and TRBJ2-3; possibly TRBD2 for D (6 bases). Trimming took 0 bases from V and 4 from J, leaving 18 bases between them. CDR3 length: 17 amino acids. Germline assignment: CDR1 SGDLS and CDR2 YYNGEE.

The chain links TRBV2 to TRBJ1-1; D is undetermined. V dropped 3 bases and J dropped 1 base, with 6 bases sitting between them. The CDR3 length is 13 residues. In germline, CDR1 is SNHLY, CDR2 FYNNEI. Written as DNA, the CDR3 is TGTGCCAGCAGTGAGGCTAGGAACACTGAAGCTTTCTTT. Its protein is CASSEARNTEAFF. The whole variable domain, filled in from reference TRBV2 and TRBJ1-1, reads EPEVTQTPSHQVTQMGQEVILRCVPISNHLYFYWYRQILGQKVEFLVSFYNNEISEKSEIFDDQFSVERPDGSNFTLKIRSTKLEDSAMYFCASSEARNTEAFFGQGTRLTVV.

The genes are TRBV11-2 and TRBJ1-6; 8 bases line up with TRBD1. V trimming: 5 bases; J trimming: 7 bases; junction bases outside the gene matches: 7. This CDR3 has 15 amino acids. The germline CDR1 and CDR2 sequences are SGHAT and FQNNGV. The CDR3 region has the DNA TGTGCCAGCAGCCCCGGACAGGGTATAAATTCACCCCTCCACTTT. Its protein is CASSPGQGINSPLHF.

The chain employs TRBV19 and TRBJ1-2; D uncertain. The length of the CDR3 is 14 residues. Trimming removed 0 bases at V and 2 bases at J, with 7 bases between. CDR1 and CDR2 from the germline V gene are LNHDA and SQIVND (reference sequence). CDR3 in amino acids: CASSIESRNYGYTF. DNA for the CDR3: TGTGCCAGTAGTATAGAAAGCCGGAACTATGGCTACACCTTC.

By its share, this clone is medium-sized (0.01 to 0.1%). V gene TRBV29-1 combines with J gene TRBJ1-1; D gene unclear. Between the trimmed V and J ends, which lost 6 bases and 5 bases, there was a span of 16 bases. The CDR3 totals 13 residues. Germline CDR1 is SQVTM and CDR2 is ANQGSEA. The CDR3 sequence is CSVGDTWETEAFF. The DNA of the CDR3 is TGCAGCGTGGGCGACACCTGGGAGACTGAAGCTTTCTTT. Looking up the rest from reference TRBV29-1 and TRBJ1-1 gives the full variable domain: SAVISQKPSRDICQRGTSLTIQCQVDSQVTMMFWYRQQPGQSLTLIATANQGSEATYESGFVIDKFPISRPNLTFSTLTVSNMSPEDSSIYLCSVGDTWETEAFFGQGTRLTVV.

The chain has TRBV15 and TRBJ2-2, with 8 bases identical to TRBD1. Germline trimming cut 3 bases from V and 3 bases from J; bases unmatched to any gene: 0. The CDR3 sequence is 14 residues long. CDR1 is LNHNV and CDR2 is YYDKDF in the germline V gene (reference sequence). CDR3 DNA: TGTGCCACCAGCAGGACAGGGGACACCGGGGAGCTGTTTTTT. Translated: CATSRTGDTGELFF.

The chain combines TRBV2 with TRBJ2-5; tentatively, D is TRBD2 (5 bases). The V gene lost 8 bases and the J gene lost 7 bases, with 14 bases spanning the gap. This CDR3 is 12 amino acids long. Germline CDR1 is SNHLY and CDR2 is FYNNEI. The CDR3 nucleotides read TGTGCCAGCGGCGGGCCCCGTGGGACCCAGTACTTC. Amino acids: CASGGPRGTQYF. The whole variable domain, filled in from reference TRBV2 and TRBJ2-5, reads EPEVTQTPSHQVTQMGQEVILRCVPISNHLYFYWYRQILGQKVEFLVSFYNNEISEKSEIFDDQFSVERPDGSNFTLKIRSTKLEDSAMYFCASGGPRGTQYFGPGTRLLVL.

This clone showed up just a few times. A much more abundant neighbour one base away suggests this may be a read error. The chain combines TRBV4-2 with TRBJ2-7; TRBD1 matches at 8 bases. The V segment lost 0 bases and the J segment 4 bases; nucleotides outside the gene matches: 8. Germline CDR1 reads LGHNA; CDR2 reads YNFKEQ. This CDR3 has 16 amino acids. For the CDR3, the DNA is TGTGCCAGCAGCCAAGAATGGGGCAGGGGGCTATACGAGCAGTACTTC. Its protein is CASSQEWGRGLYEQYF.

This chain links TRBV11-2 with TRBJ1-1; D not resolved. Germline-derived CDR1 and CDR2 are SGHAT and FQNNGV. V lost 5 bases to trimming and J lost 2 bases, with 15 bases between them. This CDR3 contains 15 residues. CDR3 nucleotide sequence: TGTGCCAGCAGCAACCACCCCGGGGTTAACACTGAAGCTTTCTTT. Its translation is CASSNHPGVNTEAFF. The full variable domain, with the rest looked up from reference TRBV11-2 and TRBJ1-1, is EAGVAQSPRYKIIEKRQSVAFWCNPISGHATLYWYQQILGQGPKLLIQFQNNGVVDDSQLPKDRFSAERLKGVDSTLKIQPAKLEDSAVYLCASSNHPGVNTEAFFGQGTRLTVV.

J is TRBJ2-1 and V is TRBV10-3; maybe TRBD1 (5 bases). The CDR3 extends over 12 amino acids. With 6 bases removed from V and 6 bases from J, the gap between germline ends came to 9 bases. Looked up from germline, CDR1 is ENHRY and CDR2 is SYGVKD. The CDR3 coding sequence is TGTGCCATCAGAGTGGGGCTCAATGAGCAGTTCTTC. Translation gives CAIRVGLNEQFF.

The chain recombines TRBV5-1 with TRBJ2-1; D gene uncertain. Germline values: CDR1 SGHRS, CDR2 YFSETQ. V was cut by 2 bases and J by 7 bases, with 10 bases left in between. This CDR3 region has 13 residues. CDR3 DNA sequence: TGCGCCAGCAGCTTTCTAGGCCTAAATGAGCAGTTCTTC. It encodes CASSFLGLNEQFF. Full variable domain (remainder filled in from reference TRBV5-1 and TRBJ2-1): KAGVTQTPRYLIKTRGQQVTLSCSPISGHRSVSWYQQTPGQGLQFLFEYFSETQRNKGNFPGRFSGRQFSNSRSEMNVSTLELGDSALYLCASSFLGLNEQFFGPGTRLTVL.

The rearrangement links TRBV2 to TRBJ1-1, with unresolved D. This CDR3 is 14 amino acids long. CDR1 SNHLY and CDR2 FYNNEI come from the germline V gene. V was pared by 4 bases and J by 8 bases, with 17 bases between. CDR3 sequence: CASSVSGGHLEAFF. The CDR3, as DNA: TGTGCCAGCAGTGTCTCGGGAGGCCACCTCGAAGCTTTCTTT. The complete variable domain, with remaining parts taken from reference TRBV2 and TRBJ1-1, reads EPEVTQTPSHQVTQMGQEVILRCVPISNHLYFYWYRQILGQKVEFLVSFYNNEISEKSEIFDDQFSVERPDGSNFTLKIRSTKLEDSAMYFCASSVSGGHLEAFFGQGTRLTVV.

The chain uses TRBV27 and TRBJ1-2; D possibly corresponds to TRBD1 (6 bases). V gave up 2 bases and J gave up 7 bases, with 14 bases separating them. From germline, CDR1 is MNHEY and CDR2 SMNVEV (reference sequence). This CDR3 has 14 residues. The CDR3 is CASSLREGGGGYTF. The CDR3 nucleotides are TGTGCCAGCAGTTTAAGGGAGGGGGGAGGTGGCTACACCTTC.

The rearrangement joins TRBV4-3 to TRBJ2-7, with TRBD1 matching over 8 bases. Germline lookup yields CDR1 LGHNA and CDR2 YSLEER. With 4 bases clipped from V and 0 bases from J, the junction kept 5 bases outside the gene matches. The CDR3 sequence is 15 residues long. DNA for the CDR3: TGCGCCAGCAGCCTCTGGACAGGGAGCTCCTACGAGCAGTACTTC. It is translated as CASSLWTGSSYEQYF.

A single count supports this clone. V usage is TRBV13 and J usage is TRBJ2-3; 7 bases agree with TRBD2. With 1 base clipped from V and 0 bases from J, the junction kept 13 bases outside the gene matches. CDR3 length: 19 amino acids. Germline V gives CDR1 PRHDT, CDR2 FYEKMQ (reference sequence). The CDR3 DNA reads as TGTGCCAGCAGCTTAGTGGGAGGGGAGACACCTCAAAGCACAGATACGCAGTATTTT. Translating gives CASSLVGGETPQSTDTQYF.

The table lists this clone with a count of one. The J gene is TRBJ1-1, the V gene TRBV28, with 7 nucleotides matching TRBD1. CDR1 and CDR2 from the germline V gene are MDHEN and SYDVKM. The CDR3 contains 14 residues. In nucleotides, the CDR3 is TGTGCTAGTACCACAGGGGCGTCGAACACTGAAGCTTTCTTT. Protein product: CASTTGASNTEAFF.

This clone showed up just once. V is TRBV20-1 and J is TRBJ2-7; D is undetermined. V was pared by 2 bases and J by 6 bases, with 8 bases between. The germline V gene has CDR1 DFQATT and CDR2 SNEGSKA (reference sequence). CDR3 length: 11 residues. CDR3 nucleotide sequence: TGCAGTGCTAGACCCCTCCCCGAGCAGTACTTC. Residues: CSARPLPEQYF.